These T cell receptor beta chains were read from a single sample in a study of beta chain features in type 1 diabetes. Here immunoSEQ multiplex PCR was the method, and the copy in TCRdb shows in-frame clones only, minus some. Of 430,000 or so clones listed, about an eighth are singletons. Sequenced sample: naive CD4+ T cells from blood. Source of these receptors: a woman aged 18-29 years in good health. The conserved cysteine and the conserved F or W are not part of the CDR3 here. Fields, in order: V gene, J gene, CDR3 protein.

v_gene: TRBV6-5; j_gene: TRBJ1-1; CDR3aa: ASSYARVSTEAF
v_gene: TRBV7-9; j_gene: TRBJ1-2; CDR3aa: ASNAFPYGYT
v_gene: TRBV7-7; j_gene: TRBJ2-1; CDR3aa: ASSLGLSSYNEQF
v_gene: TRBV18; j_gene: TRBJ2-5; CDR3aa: ASSPPSGTQY
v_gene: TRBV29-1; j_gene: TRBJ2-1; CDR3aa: SVQEGWREQF
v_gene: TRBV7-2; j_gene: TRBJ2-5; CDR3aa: ASSLGRGTHQETQY
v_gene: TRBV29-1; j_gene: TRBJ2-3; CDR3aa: SVKLAGGTDTQY
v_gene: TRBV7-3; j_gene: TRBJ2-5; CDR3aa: ASSLGKETQY
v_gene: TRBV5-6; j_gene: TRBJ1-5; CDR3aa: ASSFRQGQQPQH
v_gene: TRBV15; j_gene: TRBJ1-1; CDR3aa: ATSRPGSMNTEAF
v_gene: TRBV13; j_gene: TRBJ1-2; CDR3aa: ASSLGRSPPLNYGYT
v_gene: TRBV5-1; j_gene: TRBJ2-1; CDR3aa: ASSLVVFGSNEQF
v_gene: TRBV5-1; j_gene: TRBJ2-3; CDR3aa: ASSLDGRLNTDTQY
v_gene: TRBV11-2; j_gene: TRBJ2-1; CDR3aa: ASSSYLGLSSYNEQF
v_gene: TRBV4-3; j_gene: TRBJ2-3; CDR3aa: ASSQDTRGGTDTQY
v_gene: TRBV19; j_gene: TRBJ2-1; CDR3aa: ASRGTSGSPYNEQF
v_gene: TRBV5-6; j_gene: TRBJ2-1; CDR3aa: ASSLEIGTKTYNEQF
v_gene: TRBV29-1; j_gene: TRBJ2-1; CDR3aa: SVRTSGYNEQF
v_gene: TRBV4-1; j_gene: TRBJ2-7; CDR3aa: ASSQDSRVSYEQY
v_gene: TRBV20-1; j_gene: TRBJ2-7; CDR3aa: SAGGAYEQY
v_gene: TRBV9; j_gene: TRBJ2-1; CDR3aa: ASSVELRGDEQF
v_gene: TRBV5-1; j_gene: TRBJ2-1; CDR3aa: ASSTRQSSYNEQF
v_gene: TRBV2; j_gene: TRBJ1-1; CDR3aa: ASVQGTTTEAF
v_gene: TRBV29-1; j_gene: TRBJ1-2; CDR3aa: SVGLVYGYT
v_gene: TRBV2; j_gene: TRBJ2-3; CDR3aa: ASSFPGVKRISTDTQY
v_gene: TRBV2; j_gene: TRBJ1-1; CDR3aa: ASTLTWGSEAF
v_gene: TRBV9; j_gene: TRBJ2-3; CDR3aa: ASSRRADTQY
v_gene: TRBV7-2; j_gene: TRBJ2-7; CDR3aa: ASSLAVEQY
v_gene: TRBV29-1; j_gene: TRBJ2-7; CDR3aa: SVRFRDGPAYEQY
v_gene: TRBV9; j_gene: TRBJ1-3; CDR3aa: ASSPVRGNGNTIY
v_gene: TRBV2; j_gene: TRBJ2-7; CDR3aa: ASSEYNEQY
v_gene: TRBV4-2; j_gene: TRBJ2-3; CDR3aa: ASSPLSGSTDTQY
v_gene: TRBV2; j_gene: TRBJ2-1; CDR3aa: ASSPFGGARDEQF
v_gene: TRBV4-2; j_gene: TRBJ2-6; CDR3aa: ASSQEGRLAGAGSGANVLT
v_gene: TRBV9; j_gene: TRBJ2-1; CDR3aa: ASSPTPAGGNEQF
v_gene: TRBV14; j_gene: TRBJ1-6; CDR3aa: ASSPTGVSYNSPLH
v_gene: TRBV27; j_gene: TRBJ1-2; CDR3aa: ASSLKTTAASPYGYT
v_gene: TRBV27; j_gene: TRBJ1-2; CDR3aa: ASSPQGNYGYT
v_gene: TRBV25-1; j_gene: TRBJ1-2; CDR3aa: ASSAPGQNYGYT
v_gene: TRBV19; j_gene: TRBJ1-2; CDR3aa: ASSITVTGGYT
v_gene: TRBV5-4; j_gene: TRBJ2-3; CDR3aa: ASSQSPDTQY
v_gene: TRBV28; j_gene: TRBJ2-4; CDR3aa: ASSDWTRVAKNIQY
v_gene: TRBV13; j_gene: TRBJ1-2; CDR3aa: ASRERVRYGYT
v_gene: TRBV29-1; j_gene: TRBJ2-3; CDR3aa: SVEGDSSTDTQY
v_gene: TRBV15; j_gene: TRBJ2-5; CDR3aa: ATSRDRLAEETQY
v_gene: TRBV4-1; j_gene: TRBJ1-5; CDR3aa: ASSPNEGQGRNQPQH
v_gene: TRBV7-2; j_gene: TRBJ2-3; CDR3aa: ASRWSSRPTDTQY
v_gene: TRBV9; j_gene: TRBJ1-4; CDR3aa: ASSVTFQGSEKLF